At least ten counts were recorded for the clone carrying this TCR beta chain. Its antigen remains unidentified. Individual cDNA molecules carried attached unique molecular identifiers. TCRdb independently ran MiXCR on the 5' RACE reads; one entry per CDR3 protein. The table lists about 94,000 distinct CDR3 sequences, around 13% of them singletons. The data belong to a study of early T cells in non-severe SARS-CoV-2 infection. Findings and limits, study-wide: Private and CD4 specificities were missed by VDJdb matching, which favored anti-spike CD8 responses.

Germline V gene sequence: CDR1 DFQATT, CDR2 SNEGSKA (reference sequence). Trimming removed 2 bases from V and 5 bases from J, with 13 bases in between. There are 14 residues in the CDR3. Sequencing was done on a sample of whole blood. V usage is TRBV20-1 and J usage is TRBJ1-5, with D hard to call. The sequence was obtained from an adult who was a healthcare worker with PCR-confirmed SARS-CoV-2 infection or an uninfected control (not recorded which). DNA for the CDR3: TGCAGTGCTAGACGCCTTTTGGTAGATCAGCCCCAGCATTTT. Protein product: CSARRLLVDQPQHF.